This T cell receptor (beta chain) comes out of a study of T cell clones after liver transplantation. Background on the study: TCRbeta sequencing after a pre-transplant mixed lymphocyte reaction identified graft-donor-reactive clones, later tracked in post-transplant blood. Three of eight recipients were HCV-positive; others had non-autoimmune, non-viral indications. Tolerance: complete withdrawal held at least one year, liver enzymes staying within twice normal.

TCRdb's table, derived via immunoSEQ multiplex PCR, lists solely in-frame clones and lacks some. The table includes around 8,400 clones, 75% to 90% detected once. The clonotype originates from a human donor who received a liver transplant. Sequenced material: CD8+ T cells from blood, taken before liver transplant.

The CDR3: CASSPADRGGQPQHF. CDR3 DNA: TGTGCCAGCAGTCCTGCCGACAGGGGAGGCCAGCCCCAGCATTTT. The J gene is TRBJ1-5, the V gene TRBV27, with 8 bases that match TRBD1. CDR3 length: 15 residues. J was trimmed by 7 bases and V by 5 bases; bases with no gene match: 10. Germline V gives CDR1 MNHEY, CDR2 SMNVEV (reference sequence).